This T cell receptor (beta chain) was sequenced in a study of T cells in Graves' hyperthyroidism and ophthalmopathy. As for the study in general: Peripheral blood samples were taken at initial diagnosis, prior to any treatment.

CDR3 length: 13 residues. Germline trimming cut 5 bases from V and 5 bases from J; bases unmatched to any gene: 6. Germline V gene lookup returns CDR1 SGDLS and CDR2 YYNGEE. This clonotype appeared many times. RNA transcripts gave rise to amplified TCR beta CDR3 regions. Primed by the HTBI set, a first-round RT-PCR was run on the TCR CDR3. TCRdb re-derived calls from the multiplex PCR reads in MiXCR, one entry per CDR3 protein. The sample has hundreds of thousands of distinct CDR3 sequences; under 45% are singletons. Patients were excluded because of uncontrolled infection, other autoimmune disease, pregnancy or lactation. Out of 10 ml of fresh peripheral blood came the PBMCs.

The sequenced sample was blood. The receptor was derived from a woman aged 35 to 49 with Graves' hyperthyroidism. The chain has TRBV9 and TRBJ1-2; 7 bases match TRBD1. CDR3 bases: TGTGCCAGCAGAGGGGACAGTTCGTATGGCTACACCTTC. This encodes CASRGDSSYGYTF.